The clone carrying this TCR beta chain showed up many times. V was clipped by 6 bases and J by 1 base, with 17 bases between them. Germline V gene sequence: CDR1 DFQATT, CDR2 SNEGSKA (reference sequence). CDR3 length: 15 amino acids. One entry per CDR3 protein results from TCRdb running MiXCR on the RACE reads. This sample has 110,000 to 150,000 distinct CDR3 sequences, with 12% found just once. The time point: patch test 2, 6 weeks after DPC sensitization. Treatment defined: therapeutic diphenylcyclopropenone sensitization with weekly scalp DPC. The source of the sample is a study of human T cells and chemical hapten exposure. Across the whole study: An approximately 2 cm by approximately 2 cm inner upper arm patch received 2% DPC for sensitization. Each patch test put 0.01% DPC on the upper back, and results were read at 6 days.

This sample comprised whole blood, obtained in connection with sensitization to the hapten diphenylcyclopropenone (DPC). The receptor comes from a woman aged 50 to 60 with alopecia areata. Some clones in this sample may be carry-over from other donors' samples. The chain carries TRBV20-1 and TRBJ2-3; the D gene is possibly TRBD2 (6 bases). The CDR3 bases are TGCAGTGCAAGACAGCGGGCAACCGGCACAGATACGCAGTATTTT. Encoded protein: CSARQRATGTDTQYF.